This paragraph covers one T cell receptor beta chain sequence. The V and J ends lost 3 bases and 3 bases respectively, with 15 bases between them. The CDR3 spans 15 residues. The germline V gene has CDR1 LNHDA and CDR2 SQIVND (reference sequence). During the collection period, no donor immune events like infections were recorded. The source of the sample is a study of identifying expanded T cells in peripheral blood. Libraries were prepared by immunoSEQ multiplex PCR; TCRdb keeps only in-frame clonotypes and omits some of them. The repertoire holds 95,000 to 100,000 clones, with 70% to 90% as singletons.

The sample taken for sequencing was blood. This sequence joins TRBV19 and TRBJ2-7; the D is unclear. The sequence was obtained from a person aged 18-69 years in good health. The DNA of the CDR3 is TGTGCCAGTAGTATTCTCGCCGGTGCCGTCTACGAGCAGTACTTC. Its protein product is CASSILAGAVYEQYF. Full variable domain (outside the CDR3, taken from reference TRBV19 and TRBJ2-7): DGGITQSPKYLFRKEGQNVTLSCEQNLNHDAMYWYRQDPGQGLRLIYYSQIVNDFQKGDIAEGYSVSREKKESFPLTVTSAQKNPTAFYLCASSILAGAVYEQYFGPGTRLTVT.